The clone carrying this TCR beta chain was counted a few times. Its target is not known. CDR1 DFQATT and CDR2 SNEGSKA come from the germline V gene (reference sequence). V trimming: 3 bases; J trimming: 2 bases; junction bases outside the gene matches: 6. The CDR3 totals 14 residues. This entry is derived from a study of T cell repertoires in cytomegalovirus infection. Overall study context: Indications of both CMV infection and matching HLA type were provided by public TCR beta signatures. General study results and limits: In two of eight donors, the top clonotype was HLA-C-restricted CMV-specific. Cumulative public TCR beta family frequency identified carriers of CMV plus the relevant HLA.

TCRdb used MiXCR to reprocess the reads, holding one entry per CDR3 protein. The table shows some 150,000 distinct CDR3 sequences, with around a quarter occurring only once. The sequence was obtained from a human donor in good health (CMV status not recorded). Some clones in this sample may be carry-over from other donors' samples. V is TRBV20-1 and J is TRBJ1-1; the match to TRBD1 covers 7 bases. The sequenced sample consisted of PBMCs. The CDR3, as DNA: TGCAGTGCTAGTACCGGGACAGTCAACACTGAAGCTTTCTTT. This translates into CSASTGTVNTEAFF.